These T cell receptor beta chains were read from a single sample in a study of blood T cell repertoires in COVID-19. Assay used: immunoSEQ multiplex PCR; TCRdb lists only in-frame clones, some missing. Here the sample spans around 460,000 clones, approximately 90% being singletons. Sequencing was performed on peripheral blood. Receptors originate from a man aged 18-30 years with COVID-19, enrolled during active disease. CDR3s include the opening cysteine and the closing phenylalanine or tryptophan. A D gene is named only where the DNA matches it firmly. Not every row has a clone size; where given, it reads once, few, many or a size class.

-	TRBJ1-2	TRBD1	TRBV7-9	CASSRGQGANVYGYTF	TGTGCCAGCAGCCGGGGACAGGGGGCAAATGTCTATGGCTACACCTTC
-	TRBJ2-3	TRBD2	TRBV7-2	CASSPKVRGVEDTQYF	TGTGCCAGCAGCCCCAAAGTACGGGGGGTAGAAGATACGCAGTATTTT
-	TRBJ2-3	-	TRBV6-5	CASCRGGGSTDTQYF	TGTGCCAGCTGTAGAGGGGGGGGCTCCACAGATACGCAGTATTTT
-	TRBJ1-1	TRBD1	TRBV4-1	CASSQDDRGRTEAFF	TGCGCCAGCAGCCAAGATGACAGGGGGAGGACTGAAGCTTTCTTT
-	TRBJ1-6	-	TRBV4-1	CASSQTRTHSPLHF	TGCGCCAGCAGCCAAACGAGGACACATTCACCCCTCCACTTT
few	TRBJ2-2	-	TRBV5-1	CASSQGPGWELFF	TGCGCCAGCAGCCAGGGCCCTGGGTGGGAGCTGTTTTTT
-	TRBJ2-1	TRBD2	TRBV5-1	CASSYRGLAVTSYNEQFF	TGCGCCAGCAGCTATAGGGGACTAGCGGTTACTTCCTACAATGAGCAGTTCTTC
-	TRBJ1-1	TRBD1	TRBV11-2	CASSLRNRGTEAFF	TGTGCCAGCAGCTTAAGAAACAGGGGGACTGAAGCTTTCTTT
-	TRBJ1-2	TRBD1	TRBV6-2/TRBV6-3	CASSRDRGFVYGYTF	TGTGCCAGCAGCCGAGACAGGGGATTTGTCTATGGCTACACCTTC
-	TRBJ2-7	-	TRBV5-6	CASSMRAYEQYF	TGTGCCAGCAGCATGAGAGCCTACGAGCAGTACTTC
-	TRBJ2-7	-	TRBV5-1	CASSFQAVSGEQYF	TGCGCCAGCAGCTTTCAAGCGGTCTCCGGCGAGCAGTACTTC
-	TRBJ2-1	-	TRBV9	CASSPYGLYEQFF	TGTGCCAGCAGCCCTTATGGGCTCTATGAGCAGTTCTTC
once	TRBJ1-1	-	TRBV5-6	CASSYVLEDGTEAFF	TGTGCCAGCAGCTATGTTTTAGAGGATGGCACTGAAGCTTTCTTT
-	TRBJ1-3	-	TRBV6-5	CASSSSPGSRNTIYF	TGTGCCAGCAGTTCCTCCCCAGGGTCAAGAAACACCATATATTTT
few	TRBJ2-3	-	TRBV9	CASSPGFTRDTQYF	TGTGCCAGCAGCCCCGGATTCACTAGAGATACGCAGTATTTT
-	TRBJ2-7	-	TRBV5-8	CASSSPSYEQYF	TGTGCCAGCAGCAGCCCAAGTTACGAGCAGTACTTC
-	TRBJ1-5	TRBD1	TRBV6-1	CASREGQVAGQPQHF	TGTGCCAGCAGGGAAGGACAGGTTGCGGGTCAGCCCCAGCATTTT
-	TRBJ2-1	TRBD1	TRBV5-1	CASRPGDRGGNEQFF	TGCGCCAGCAGACCCGGGGACAGGGGGGGCAATGAGCAGTTCTTC
once	TRBJ1-1	-	TRBV19	CASIDPGLQSTEAFF	TGTGCCAGTATTGACCCCGGACTCCAAAGCACTGAAGCTTTCTTT
-	TRBJ1-4	TRBD1	TRBV5-1	CASSSTGTGHEKLFF	TGCGCCAGCAGCTCTACCGGGACAGGGCATGAAAAACTGTTTTTT
once	TRBJ2-3	TRBD2	TRBV27	CASSFRSLAGDTDTQYF	TGTGCCAGCAGTTTTCGGTCGCTAGCGGGGGACACAGATACGCAGTATTTT
-	TRBJ2-3	-	TRBV30	CAWTGAGDLTDTQYF	TGTGCCTGGACAGGAGCAGGGGACCTCACAGATACGCAGTATTTT
-	TRBJ1-1	-	TRBV19	CASSISLRNTEAFF	TGTGCCAGTAGTATCTCTCTCAGGAACACTGAAGCTTTCTTT
-	TRBJ2-7	-	TRBV7-9	CASSAATYEQYF	TGTGCCAGCAGCGCGGCCACCTACGAGCAGTACTTC
-	TRBJ2-3	TRBD2	TRBV11-2	CASSLAVGGFGTDTQYF	TGTGCCAGCAGCTTAGCGGTGGGGGGGTTTGGCACAGATACGCAGTATTTT
once	TRBJ1-6	TRBD1	TRBV2	CASSPRTGGDNSPLHF	TGTGCCAGCAGTCCTCGGACAGGGGGAGATAATTCACCCCTCCACTTT
-	TRBJ1-4	TRBD1	TRBV7-8	CASSYAGTDNEKLFF	TGTGCCAGCAGCTACGCTGGGACAGATAATGAAAAACTGTTTTTT
-	TRBJ2-7	-	TRBV19	CASSPGQGGSYEQYF	TGTGCCAGTAGCCCCGGCCAGGGGGGTTCCTACGAGCAGTACTTC
-	TRBJ1-2	-	TRBV2	CASSGLDSTNYGYTF	TGTGCCAGCAGTGGATTGGACAGTACTAACTATGGCTACACCTTC
-	TRBJ1-3	-	TRBV9	CASSPRINPGSGNTIYF	TGTGCCAGCAGCCCCCGGATCAACCCAGGCTCTGGAAACACCATATATTTT
-	TRBJ1-4	-	TRBV18	CASSPDKWSEKLFF	TGTGCCAGCTCACCCGACAAATGGTCTGAAAAACTGTTTTTT
-	TRBJ1-2	TRBD1	TRBV6-1	CASSDRQGNGYTF	TGTGCCAGCAGTGATAGACAGGGGAATGGCTACACCTTC
-	TRBJ2-2	-	TRBV13	CASSLLGLAAGELFF	TGTGCCAGCAGCTTACTCGGGCTAGCTGCCGGGGAGCTGTTTTTT
-	TRBJ1-6	-	TRBV6-1	CASSESGVGSPLHF	TGTGCCAGCAGTGAATCAGGGGTTGGGTCACCCCTCCACTTT
-	TRBJ2-5	-	TRBV15	CATSFETDLKTQYF	TGTGCCACCAGCTTCGAGACAGATTTGAAGACCCAGTACTTC
few	TRBJ1-5	-	TRBV19	CASRQGFQPQHF	TGTGCCAGTAGGCAGGGGTTTCAGCCCCAGCATTTT
-	TRBJ2-7	-	TRBV3-1/TRBV3-2	CASSPDRFYEQYF	TGTGCCAGCAGCCCAGACAGGTTCTACGAGCAGTACTTC
-	TRBJ1-2	-	TRBV20-1	CSASPDKPRTYGYTF	TGCAGTGCTAGTCCCGATAAACCAAGGACTTATGGCTACACCTTC
few	TRBJ1-5	TRBD1	TRBV9	CASSVGTGDQPQHF	TGTGCCAGCAGCGTAGGGACAGGAGATCAGCCCCAGCATTTT
-	TRBJ2-2	-	TRBV6-6	CASSLRGTGELFF	TGTGCCAGCAGTCTCAGGGGTACCGGGGAGCTGTTTTTT
-	TRBJ1-4	-	TRBV30	CAWSSLGGKLFF	TGTGCCTGGAGTTCACTCGGGGGGAAACTGTTTTTT
-	TRBJ2-3	TRBD1	TRBV11-2	CASSSYRGKSDTQYF	TGTGCCAGCAGCTCGTACAGGGGGAAGTCAGATACGCAGTATTTT
once	TRBJ2-5	TRBD2	TRBV14	CASSQVVPSGELRVTQYF	TGTGCCAGCAGCCAAGTCGTTCCAAGCGGGGAGCTTCGAGTGACCCAGTACTTC
-	TRBJ1-1	TRBD1	TRBV18	CASSRGGTGGGTEAFF	TGTGCCAGCTCCCGCGGCGGGACAGGGGGCGGCACTGAAGCTTTCTTT
-	TRBJ2-4	-	TRBV11-2	CASSGGTFIAKNIQYF	TGTGCCAGCAGCGGGGGGACGTTCATAGCCAAAAACATTCAGTACTTC
-	TRBJ1-4	-	TRBV21-1	CASSKRVQGLRDNEKLFF	TGTGCCAGCAGCAAAAGGGTACAGGGGCTTCGAGATAATGAAAAACTGTTTTTT
few	TRBJ2-7	TRBD2	TRBV5-4	CASSAGLGEYEQYF	TGTGCCAGCAGCGCGGGACTAGGGGAATACGAGCAGTACTTC
-	TRBJ2-1	TRBD2	TRBV9	CASSGAPGTSGGALFF	TGTGCCAGCAGCGGCGCCCCCGGGACTAGCGGGGGGGCCTTGTTCTTC
-	TRBJ1-4	-	TRBV2	CASSEWTTVANEKLFF	TGTGCCAGCAGTGAATGGACAACTGTAGCTAATGAAAAACTGTTTTTT
few	TRBJ2-5	TRBD2	TRBV5-4	CASSAASGGGRETQYF	TGTGCCAGCAGCGCAGCTAGCGGGGGAGGGCGGGAGACCCAGTACTTC
-	TRBJ2-5	TRBD1	TRBV7-9	CASSPARRGIGQETQYF	TGTGCCAGCAGCCCAGCTCGCAGGGGGATTGGACAAGAGACCCAGTACTTC
-	TRBJ2-1	-	TRBV30	CAWSSAGLNEQFF	TGTGCCTGGAGTTCAGCGGGCCTCAATGAGCAGTTCTTC
-	TRBJ2-7	-	TRBV6-5	CASRMSYYEQYF	TGTGCCAGCAGAATGAGTTACTACGAGCAGTACTTC
-	TRBJ2-1	-	TRBV5-1	CASSLISGSSYNEQFF	TGCGCCAGCAGCTTGATTAGCGGTAGCTCCTACAATGAGCAGTTCTTC
-	TRBJ2-7	-	TRBV4-1	CASSQEIGRHEQYF	TGCGCCAGCAGCCAAGAGATAGGGAGACACGAGCAGTACTTC
once	TRBJ1-1	-	TRBV7-9	CASSLGAPEQAFF	TGTGCCAGCAGCTTAGGGGCTCCCGAACAAGCTTTCTTT
-	TRBJ2-3	TRBD1	TRBV6-5	CASSYGQGAETQYF	TGTGCCAGCAGTTACGGGCAGGGGGCAGAAACGCAGTATTTT
-	TRBJ2-1	TRBD1	TRBV11-2	CASSLVGQGTIEQFF	TGTGCCAGCAGCTTAGTAGGACAGGGGACAATTGAGCAGTTCTTC